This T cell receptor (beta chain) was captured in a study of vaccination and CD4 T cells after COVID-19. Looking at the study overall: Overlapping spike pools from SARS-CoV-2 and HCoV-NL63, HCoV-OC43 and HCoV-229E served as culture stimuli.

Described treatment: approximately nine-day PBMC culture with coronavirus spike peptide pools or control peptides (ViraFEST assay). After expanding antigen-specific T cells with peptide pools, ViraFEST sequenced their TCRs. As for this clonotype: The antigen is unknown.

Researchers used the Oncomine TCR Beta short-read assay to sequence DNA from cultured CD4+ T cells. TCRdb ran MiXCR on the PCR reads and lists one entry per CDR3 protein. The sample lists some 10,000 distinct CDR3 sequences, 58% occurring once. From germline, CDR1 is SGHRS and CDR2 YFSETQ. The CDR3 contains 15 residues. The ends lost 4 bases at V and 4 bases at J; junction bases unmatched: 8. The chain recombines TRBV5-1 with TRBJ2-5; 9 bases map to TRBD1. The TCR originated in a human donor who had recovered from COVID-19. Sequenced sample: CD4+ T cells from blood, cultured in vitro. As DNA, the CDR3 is TGCGCCAGCAGCGCCTCCGGGACAGGGACAGAGACCCAGTACTTC. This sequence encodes CASSASGTGTETQYF.